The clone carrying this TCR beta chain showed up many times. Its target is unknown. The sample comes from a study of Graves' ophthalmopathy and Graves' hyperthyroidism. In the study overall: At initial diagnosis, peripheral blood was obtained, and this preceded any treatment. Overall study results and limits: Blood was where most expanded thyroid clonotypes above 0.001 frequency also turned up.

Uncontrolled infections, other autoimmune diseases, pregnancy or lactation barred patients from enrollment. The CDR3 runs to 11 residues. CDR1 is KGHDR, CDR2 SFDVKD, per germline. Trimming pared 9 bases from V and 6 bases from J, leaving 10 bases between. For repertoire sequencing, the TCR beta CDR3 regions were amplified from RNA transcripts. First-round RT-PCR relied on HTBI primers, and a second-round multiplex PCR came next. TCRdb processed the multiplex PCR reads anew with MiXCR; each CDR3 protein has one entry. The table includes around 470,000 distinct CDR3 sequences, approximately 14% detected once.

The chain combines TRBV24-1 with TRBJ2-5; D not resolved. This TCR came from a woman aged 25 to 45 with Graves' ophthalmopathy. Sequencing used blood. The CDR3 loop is CATGYRQTQYF. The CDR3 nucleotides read TGTGCCACCGGATATAGGCAGACCCAGTACTTC.